Below are 24 T cell receptor beta chains sequenced from a single sample in a study of control samples from healthy donors and cancer patients. The repertoire was sequenced with immunoSEQ multiplex PCR; TCRdb's copy has only in-frame clones and lacks some. The table records approximately 2,500 clones, about 98% of them present only once. What was sequenced was PBMCs. Every receptor here comes from a man aged 65 to 85 with head and neck cancer.

The chain uses TRBV18 and TRBJ1-4; D is unclear. Trimming pared 5 bases from V and 8 bases from J, leaving 12 bases between. Germline V gene lookup returns CDR1 KGHSH and CDR2 LQKENI. The CDR3 sequence is 13 residues long. CDR3 sequence reads: CASSGLNNEKLFF. For the CDR3, the DNA is TGTGCCAGCTCAGGCCTAAATAACGAAAAACTGTTTTTT.

The J gene is TRBJ2-3, the V gene TRBV5-1; TRBD2 agrees at 7 bases. Germline trimming cut 4 bases from V and 3 bases from J; bases unmatched to any gene: 8. Germline V gives CDR1 SGHRS, CDR2 YFSETQ. The CDR3 is 15 amino acids. The CDR3 here is CASSLSGVLTDTQYF. CDR3 sequence (DNA): TGCGCCAGCAGCCTGAGCGGGGTACTAACAGATACGCAGTATTTT.

The V gene is TRBV7-8, the J gene TRBJ1-2, with D hard to call. The V and J ends lost 5 bases and 5 bases respectively, with 12 bases between them. CDR3 length: 13 amino acids. Germline V gene lookup returns CDR1 SGHVS and CDR2 FQNEAQ. Written as DNA, the CDR3 is TGTGCCAGCAGCCCCCGGACGGAATATGGCTACACCTTC. Residues: CASSPRTEYGYTF.

The chain combines TRBV6-5 with TRBJ2-2; TRBD2 aligns across 10 bases. V lost 3 bases, J lost 6 bases, and 7 bases stayed unmatched. Per the germline V gene, CDR1 is MNHEY and CDR2 is SVGAGI. The CDR3 is made up of 16 amino acids. The CDR3 nucleotides read TGTGCCAGCAGTTATGGGCTAGCGGGAGCCCCCGGGGAGCTGTTTTTT. Amino acid sequence: CASSYGLAGAPGELFF.

The chain couples TRBV6-6 to TRBJ2-3; 8 bases map to TRBD1. Germline-derived CDR1 and CDR2 are MNHNY and SVGAGI (reference sequence). This CDR3 has 22 amino acids. J was trimmed by 2 bases and V by 5 bases; bases with no gene match: 27. CDR3: CASSPAPWTGSGVAGFTDTQYF. The DNA of the CDR3 is TGTGCCAGCAGTCCTGCGCCCTGGACAGGGAGTGGAGTGGCGGGATTCACAGATACGCAGTATTTT.

The CDR3 loop reads CASSQLGWAQYF. CDR3 in DNA: TGTGCCAGCAGCCAATTAGGGTGGGCCCAGTACTTC. V usage is TRBV3-1 (or the pseudogene TRBV3-2) and J usage is TRBJ2-5; the D is unclear. This CDR3 has 12 amino acids. The V gene's germline CDR1 is LGHDT and CDR2 YNNKEL (reference sequence). Trimming took off 2 bases at V and 9 bases at J, with 10 bases between the two ends.

This clone was picked up one time. The genes are TRBV7-8 and TRBJ2-7; D not resolved. The CDR3 is 13 residues long. Germline CDR1 SGHVS, CDR2 FQNEAQ. V lost 5 bases and J 5 bases, leaving 13 bases between the germline ends. DNA for the CDR3: TGTGCCAGCAGCCCTCCTCAACTTGACGAGCAGTACTTC. This codes for CASSPPQLDEQYF. The variable domain in full, completed from reference TRBV7-8 and TRBJ2-7, reads GAGVSQSPRYKVAKRGQDVALRCDPISGHVSLFWYQQALGQGPEFLTYFQNEAQLDKSGLPSDRFFAERPEGSVSTLKIQRTQQEDSAVYLCASSPPQLDEQYFGPGTRLTVT.

The rearrangement uses TRBV7-3 and TRBJ2-5, with TRBD2 matching 9 bases. After removal of 0 bases from V and 4 bases from J, the junction contained 6 bases not matched to a gene. The CDR3 sequence is 16 residues long. The germline gives CDR1 SGHTA, CDR2 FQGTGA. CDR3: CASSLTGGTSRETQYF. CDR3 DNA sequence: TGTGCCAGCAGCTTAACCGGAGGGACTAGCAGAGAGACCCAGTACTTC. Drawing the rest from reference TRBV7-3 and TRBJ2-5, the complete variable domain is GAGVSQTPSNKVTEKGKYVELRCDPISGHTALYWYRQSLGQGPEFLIYFQGTGAADDSGLPNDRFFAVRPEGSVSTLKIQRTERGDSAVYLCASSLTGGTSRETQYFGPGTRLLVL.

This chain joins TRBV25-1 and TRBJ1-2, with D unclear. Deletions cut 2 bases from V and 4 bases from J, with 5 bases between. This CDR3 comprises 12 residues. Germline V gene lookup returns CDR1 MGHDK and CDR2 SYGVNS. The DNA for the CDR3 is TGTGCCAGCAGTGAACAGGCCTATGGCTACACCTTC. Translated: CASSEQAYGYTF.

Regarding this clone: In the same sample, other DNA sequences code for this CDR3. This chain uses TRBV7-9 with TRBJ1-1; possibly TRBD1 for D (5 bases). Trimming took off 3 bases at V and 1 base at J, with 9 bases between the two ends. The CDR3 runs to 14 residues. Germline V CDR1 and CDR2: SEHNR, FQNEAQ (reference sequence). The CDR3 is CASSFWQGNTEAFF. CDR3 DNA sequence: TGTGCCAGCAGCTTTTGGCAGGGGAACACTGAAGCTTTCTTT.

V gene TRBV27 combines with J gene TRBJ2-7, with TRBD2 identical over 15 bases. Germline CDR1 reads MNHEY; CDR2 reads SMNVEV (reference sequence). The CDR3 runs 15 residues. The V gene end was trimmed by 9 bases and the J gene end by 1 base; junction bases not matched to a gene: 4. The CDR3 DNA sequence: TGTGCCAGTCCTGGGACTAGCGGGAGGTCCTACGAGCAGTACTTC. It codes for CASPGTSGRSYEQYF.

This chain uses TRBV27 with TRBJ2-2; 8 positions agree with TRBD2. The V segment lost 6 bases and the J segment 6 bases; nucleotides outside the gene matches: 3. This CDR3 is 13 amino acids long. From germline, CDR1 is MNHEY and CDR2 SMNVEV (reference sequence). CDR3 nucleotides: TGTGCCAGCAGCCGGACTAGCCCCGGGGAGCTGTTTTTT. Amino acid sequence: CASSRTSPGELFF.

This clone appeared a single time. The chain carries TRBV24-1 and TRBJ2-1; tentative D call: TRBD2 (5 bases). The CDR3 sequence is 16 residues long. V dropped 1 base and J dropped 10 bases, with 19 bases sitting between them. The germline CDR1 and CDR2 sequences are KGHDR and SFDVKD. The chain's CDR3 is CATSDFGRGYNGEQFF. The DNA of the CDR3 is TGTGCCACCAGTGATTTTGGCCGCGGGTACAATGGGGAGCAGTTCTTC.

This clone appeared a single time. The V and J genes are TRBV18 and TRBJ1-5; D not certain. Germline CDR1 KGHSH, CDR2 LQKENI. The CDR3 sequence is 13 residues long. The V end lost 3 bases, the J end lost 4 bases, and 7 bases lay between the germline ends. Here the CDR3 DNA reads TGTGCCAGCTCACCGGAAACGAATCAGCCCCAGCATTTT. This sequence encodes CASSPETNQPQHF.

The rearrangement uses TRBV19 and TRBJ1-2; 9 bases map to TRBD1. CDR1 is LNHDA and CDR2 is SQIVND in the germline V gene (reference sequence). The CDR3 runs to 14 residues. V was pared by 8 bases and J by 7 bases, with 11 bases of the junction left unmatched. The CDR3 loop is CASFRSDRGSGYTF. The DNA for the CDR3 is TGTGCCAGTTTCCGTTCGGACAGGGGTTCTGGCTACACCTTC. Based on the CDR3 plus reference TRBV19 and TRBJ1-2, the full variable domain is DGGITQSPKYLFRKEGQNVTLSCEQNLNHDAMYWYRQDPGQGLRLIYYSQIVNDFQKGDIAEGYSVSREKKESFPLTVTSAQKNPTAFYLCASFRSDRGSGYTFGSGTRLTVV.

The V call is TRBV2, the J call TRBJ1-2; a possible D gene is TRBD1 (5 bases). Looked up from germline, CDR1 is SNHLY and CDR2 is FYNNEI. V was cut by 6 bases and J by 6 bases, with 11 bases left in between. The CDR3 contains 12 residues. CDR3 in DNA: TGTGCCAGCAGGGGGACTGAGAATGGCTACACCTTC. Protein product: CASRGTENGYTF. The entire variable domain, with the rest obtained from reference TRBV2 and TRBJ1-2, is as follows: EPEVTQTPSHQVTQMGQEVILRCVPISNHLYFYWYRQILGQKVEFLVSFYNNEISEKSEIFDDQFSVERPDGSNFTLKIRSTKLEDSAMYFCASRGTENGYTFGSGTRLTVV.

The chain employs TRBV27 and TRBJ2-1, with TRBD1 as a possible D gene (6 bases). The CDR3 covers 18 residues. V was trimmed by 4 bases and J by 4 bases, leaving 23 bases between them. Germline V gives CDR1 MNHEY, CDR2 SMNVEV (reference sequence). The DNA of the CDR3 is TGTGCCAGCAGTTACCTCACCCTACAGGGAAATCCATACAATGAGCAGTTCTTC. Residues: CASSYLTLQGNPYNEQFF.

The chain links TRBV18 to TRBJ1-2, with TRBD1 identical over 8 bases. CDR1 and CDR2 (germline): KGHSH, LQKENI. V shed 1 base and J 5 bases; nucleotides not matched to a gene: 6. The CDR3 is made up of 15 amino acids. The CDR3 loop reads CASSPLDRVRYGYTF. The DNA for the CDR3 is TGTGCCAGCTCACCACTGGACAGGGTGCGGTATGGCTACACCTTC.

The V call is TRBV18, the J call TRBJ2-7; D gene ambiguous. Germline assignment: CDR1 KGHSH and CDR2 LQKENI. Trimming shortened V by 2 bases and J by 1 base, and 3 bases separated the two germline ends. CDR3 length: 12 residues. The CDR3 DNA sequence: TGTGCCAGCTCACCAGGGTCCTACGAGCAGTACTTC. Its protein product is CASSPGSYEQYF. The complete variable domain, with remaining parts taken from reference TRBV18 and TRBJ2-7, reads NAGVMQNPRHLVRRRGQEARLRCSPMKGHSHVYWYRQLPEEGLKFMVYLQKENIIDESGMPKERFSAEFPKEGPSILRIQQVVRGDSAAYFCASSPGSYEQYFGPGTRLTVT.

V is TRBV5-7 and J is TRBJ2-4; the match to TRBD2 covers 11 bases. TRBV5-7 is labeled an ORF, and its function is uncertain. CDR3 length equals 16 residues. The V segment lost 4 bases and the J segment 0 bases; nucleotides outside the gene matches: 3. In nucleotides, the CDR3 is TGTGCCAGCAGCGCGGGGACTAGCGGAGCCAAAAACATTCAGTACTTC. As protein: CASSAGTSGAKNIQYF.

The chain uses TRBV4-2 and TRBJ2-5; TRBD2 agrees at 8 bases. The CDR3 spans 17 residues. Germline V gives CDR1 LGHNA, CDR2 YNFKEQ. Trimming took 0 bases from V and 2 from J; bases not matched to a gene: 8. CDR3 sequence (DNA): TGTGCCAGCAGCCAAGAGATTAGCGGGGAAGTTCAAGAGACCCAGTACTTC. Translating it yields CASSQEISGEVQETQYF.

The genes are TRBV11-3 and TRBJ2-1, with TRBD2 matching 10 bases. The V gene end was trimmed by 3 bases and the J gene end by 8 bases; junction bases not matched to a gene: 7. CDR1 and CDR2 (germline): SGHNT, YENEEA. This CDR3 spans 15 amino acids. The CDR3 is CASSFWASGSDEQFF. The CDR3, as DNA: TGTGCCAGCAGCTTTTGGGCTAGCGGGAGTGATGAGCAGTTCTTC.

This sequence joins TRBV6-5 and TRBJ2-7; 9 bases map to TRBD2. V lost 7 bases and J lost 4; bases outside the gene matches: 5. The CDR3 extends over 13 amino acids. The V gene's germline CDR1 is MNHEY and CDR2 SVGAGI. This chain's CDR3 is CASKERGVYEQYF. For the CDR3, the DNA is TGTGCCAGCAAGGAGCGGGGGGTATACGAGCAGTACTTC.

The chain combines TRBV24-1 with TRBJ2-2; D tentatively reads TRBD1 or TRBD2 (5 bases each). This CDR3 contains 20 residues. The germline V gene has CDR1 KGHDR and CDR2 SFDVKD. Trimming stripped 5 bases from V and 2 bases from J, with 26 bases between. CDR3 in amino acids: CATSGGEGLYLGRNTGELFF. CDR3 sequence (DNA): TGTGCCACCAGTGGTGGCGAGGGGCTTTATTTAGGACGAAACACCGGGGAGCTGTTTTTT.